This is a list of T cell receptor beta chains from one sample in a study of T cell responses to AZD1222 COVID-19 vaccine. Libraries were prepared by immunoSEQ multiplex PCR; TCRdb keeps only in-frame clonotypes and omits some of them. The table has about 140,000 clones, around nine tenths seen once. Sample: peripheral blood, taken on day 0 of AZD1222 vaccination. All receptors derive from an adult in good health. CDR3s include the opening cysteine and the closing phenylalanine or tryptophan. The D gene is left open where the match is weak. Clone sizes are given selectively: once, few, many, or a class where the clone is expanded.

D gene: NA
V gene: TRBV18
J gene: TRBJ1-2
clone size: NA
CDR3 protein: CASSPLDSRRNGYTF
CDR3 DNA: TGTGCCAGCTCACCCCTGGACAGCCGCCGTAATGGCTACACCTTC

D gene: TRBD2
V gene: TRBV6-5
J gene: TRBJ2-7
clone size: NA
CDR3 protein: CASSLGGYEQYF
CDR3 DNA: TGTGCCAGCAGTTTGGGGGGGTACGAGCAGTACTTC

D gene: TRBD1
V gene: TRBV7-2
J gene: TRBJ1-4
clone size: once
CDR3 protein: CASSLGPGQGGLAKLFF
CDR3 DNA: TGTGCCAGCAGCTTAGGGCCGGGACAGGGCGGGTTGGCAAAACTGTTTTTT

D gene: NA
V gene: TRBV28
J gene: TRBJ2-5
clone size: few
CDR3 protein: CASSLSRVRQYF
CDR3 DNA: TGTGCCAGCAGTTTAAGCAGGGTCCGCCAGTACTTC

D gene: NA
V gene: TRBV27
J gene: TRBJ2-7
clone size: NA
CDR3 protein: CASSPDSSYEQYF
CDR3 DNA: TGTGCCAGCAGTCCGGACTCCTCCTACGAGCAGTACTTC

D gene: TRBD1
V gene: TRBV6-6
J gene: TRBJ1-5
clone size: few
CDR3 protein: CATRQGNQPQHF
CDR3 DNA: TGTGCCACCAGACAGGGCAACCAGCCCCAGCATTTT

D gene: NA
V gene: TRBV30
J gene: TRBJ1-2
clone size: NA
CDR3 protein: CAWSVFNQGGYTF
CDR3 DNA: TGTGCCTGGAGTGTATTTAATCAGGGTGGCTACACCTTC

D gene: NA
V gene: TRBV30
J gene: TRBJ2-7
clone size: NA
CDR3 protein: CAWGPGHEHYEQYF
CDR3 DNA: TGTGCCTGGGGGCCGGGACACGAACACTACGAGCAGTACTTC

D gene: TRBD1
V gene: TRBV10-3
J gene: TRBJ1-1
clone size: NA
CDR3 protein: CAISDPGQGPGEAFF
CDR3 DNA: TGTGCCATCAGTGACCCGGGACAGGGGCCCGGTGAAGCTTTCTTT

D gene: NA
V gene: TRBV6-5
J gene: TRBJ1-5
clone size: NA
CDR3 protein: CAGSDSLGNQPQHF
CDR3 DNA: TGTGCCGGATCGGACAGTTTGGGCAATCAGCCCCAGCATTTT

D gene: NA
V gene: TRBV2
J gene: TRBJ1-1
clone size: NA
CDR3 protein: CASSEALGDTEAFF
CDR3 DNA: TGTGCCAGCAGTGAAGCGCTGGGAGACACTGAAGCTTTCTTT

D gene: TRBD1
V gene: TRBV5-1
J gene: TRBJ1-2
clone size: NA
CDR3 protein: CASRDGTGDGYTF
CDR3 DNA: TGCGCCAGCAGGGACGGGACAGGAGATGGCTACACCTTC

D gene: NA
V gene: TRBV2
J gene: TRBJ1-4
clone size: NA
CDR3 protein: CASSLRGRTRENEKLFF
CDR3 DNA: TGTGCCAGCAGCCTCAGGGGACGGACGAGAGAGAATGAAAAACTGTTTTTT

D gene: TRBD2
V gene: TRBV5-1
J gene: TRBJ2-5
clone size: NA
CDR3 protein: CASSLYTSGIRETQYF
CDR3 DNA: TGCGCCAGCAGCTTGTACACTAGCGGGATTAGAGAGACCCAGTACTTC

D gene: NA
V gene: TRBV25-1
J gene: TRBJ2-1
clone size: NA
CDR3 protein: CASSESGLDEQFF
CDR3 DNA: TGTGCCAGCAGTGAATCCGGGTTAGATGAGCAGTTCTTC

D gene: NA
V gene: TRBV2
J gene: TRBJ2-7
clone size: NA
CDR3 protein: CASRLFGVWEQYF
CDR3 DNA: TGTGCCAGCAGGCTCTTCGGTGTGTGGGAGCAGTACTTC

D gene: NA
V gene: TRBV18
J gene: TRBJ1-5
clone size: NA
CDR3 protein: CASSNTPLNQPQHF
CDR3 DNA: TGTGCCAGCTCGAACACCCCCCTCAATCAGCCCCAGCATTTT

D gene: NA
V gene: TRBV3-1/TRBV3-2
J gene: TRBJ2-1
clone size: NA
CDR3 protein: CASSQDFWDYNEQFF
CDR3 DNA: TGTGCCAGCAGCCAAGATTTCTGGGACTACAATGAGCAGTTCTTC

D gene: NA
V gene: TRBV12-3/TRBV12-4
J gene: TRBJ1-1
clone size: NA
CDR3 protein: CASSLRVNTEAFF
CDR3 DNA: TGTGCCAGCAGTTTAAGAGTGAACACTGAAGCTTTCTTT

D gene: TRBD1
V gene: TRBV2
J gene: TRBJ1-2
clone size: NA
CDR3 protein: CATNRDRGADGYTF
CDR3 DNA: TGTGCCACCAACAGAGACAGGGGTGCTGATGGCTACACCTTC

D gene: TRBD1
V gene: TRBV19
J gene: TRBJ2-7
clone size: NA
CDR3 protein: CASTDRGQGYEQYF
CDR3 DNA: TGTGCCAGTACCGACCGGGGACAGGGCTACGAGCAGTACTTC

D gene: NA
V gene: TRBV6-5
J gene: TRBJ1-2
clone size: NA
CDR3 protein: CASSYSVNGDGYTF
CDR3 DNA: TGTGCCAGCAGTTACTCAGTGAATGGGGATGGCTACACCTTC

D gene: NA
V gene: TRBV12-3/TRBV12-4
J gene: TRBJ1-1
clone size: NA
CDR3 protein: CASRDSRNTEAFF
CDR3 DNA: TGTGCCAGCAGGGACTCCAGGAACACTGAAGCTTTCTTT

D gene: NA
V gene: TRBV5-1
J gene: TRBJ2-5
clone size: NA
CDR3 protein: CASSATQETQYF
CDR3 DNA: TGCGCCAGCAGTGCGACACAAGAGACCCAGTACTTC

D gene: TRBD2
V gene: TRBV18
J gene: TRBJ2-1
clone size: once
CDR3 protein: CASSPGTSGSYNEQFF
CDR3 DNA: TGTGCCAGCTCACCAGGAACTAGCGGATCCTACAATGAGCAGTTCTTC

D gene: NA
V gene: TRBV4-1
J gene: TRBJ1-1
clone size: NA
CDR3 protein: CASSHDAGRFAEAFF
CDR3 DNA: TGCGCCAGCAGCCATGACGCGGGGCGTTTCGCTGAAGCTTTCTTT

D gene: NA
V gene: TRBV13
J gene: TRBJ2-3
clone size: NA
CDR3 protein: CASSLWGGGTDTQYF
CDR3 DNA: TGTGCCAGCAGCTTATGGGGCGGGGGCACAGATACGCAGTATTTT

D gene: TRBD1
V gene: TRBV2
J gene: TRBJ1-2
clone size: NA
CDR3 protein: CASGTGSYGYTF
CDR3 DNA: TGTGCCAGCGGGACAGGGTCCTATGGCTACACCTTC

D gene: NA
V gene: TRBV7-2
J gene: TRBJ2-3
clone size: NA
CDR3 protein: CASSLNPLTPGTDTQYF
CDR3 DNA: TGTGCCAGCAGCTTAAATCCCTTAACGCCGGGCACAGATACGCAGTATTTT

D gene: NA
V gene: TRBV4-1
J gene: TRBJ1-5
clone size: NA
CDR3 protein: CASSQTEGGLQPQHF
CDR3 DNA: TGCGCCAGCAGCCAAACGGAGGGAGGGCTTCAGCCCCAGCATTTT

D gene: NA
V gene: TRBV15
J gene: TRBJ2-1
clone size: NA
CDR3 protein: CATSRDSQDEQFF
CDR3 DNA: TGTGCCACCAGCAGAGATTCCCAAGATGAGCAGTTCTTC

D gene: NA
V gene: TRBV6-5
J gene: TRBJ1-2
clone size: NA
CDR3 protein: CASSYLGGGYGYTF
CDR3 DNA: TGTGCCAGCAGTTACCTAGGGGGAGGATATGGCTACACCTTC

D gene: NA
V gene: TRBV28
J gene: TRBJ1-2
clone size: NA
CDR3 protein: CASTTANYGYTF
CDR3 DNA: TGTGCCAGTACGACAGCTAATTATGGCTACACCTTC

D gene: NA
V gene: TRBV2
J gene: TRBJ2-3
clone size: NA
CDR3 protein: CASSERRRGTDTQYF
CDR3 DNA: TGTGCCAGCAGTGAACGCCGTAGAGGCACAGATACGCAGTATTTT

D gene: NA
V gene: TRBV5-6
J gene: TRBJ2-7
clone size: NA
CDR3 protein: CASSDGTVVAYEQYF
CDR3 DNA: TGTGCCAGCAGCGACGGAACCGTTGTAGCCTACGAGCAGTACTTC

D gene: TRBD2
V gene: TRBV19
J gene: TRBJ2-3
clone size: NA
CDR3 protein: CASRQTWDRGTSGALTDTQYF
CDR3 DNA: TGTGCCAGTAGACAAACGTGGGACAGAGGGACTAGCGGGGCGTTAACAGATACGCAGTATTTT

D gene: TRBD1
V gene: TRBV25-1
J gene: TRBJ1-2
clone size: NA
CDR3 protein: CASSDRTGGSYTF
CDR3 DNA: TGTGCCAGCAGTGATCGGACAGGGGGCAGCTACACCTTC

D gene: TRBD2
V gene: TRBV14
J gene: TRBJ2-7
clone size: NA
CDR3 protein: CASSQVAGRVNYEQYF
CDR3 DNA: TGTGCCAGCAGCCAAGTCGCGGGGAGGGTAAACTACGAGCAGTACTTC

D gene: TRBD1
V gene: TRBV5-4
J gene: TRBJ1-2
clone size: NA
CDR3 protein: CASSLVGTASPYGYTF
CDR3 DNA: TGTGCCAGCAGCTTGGTCGGGACAGCTTCTCCCTATGGCTACACCTTC